This T cell receptor beta chain was identified in a study of post-analysis software for immune sequencing data. Overall study context: Both relapsing-remitting and secondary progressive multiple sclerosis featured among the disease courses, as did progressive-relapsing multiple sclerosis.

The trim removed 5 bases at V and 3 bases at J, leaving 9 bases unmatched. CDR3 length: 15 amino acids. Germline CDR1 reads MNHEY; CDR2 reads SMNVEV (reference sequence). On this clonotype: The antigen remains undetermined.

Findings and limits, study-wide: With TRBV5-6, TRBV5-1 and TRBV20-1 included, about 5 TRBV segments were more frequent in patients than in controls. Samples from a shared batch, those prepared together, strongly co-clustered by F measure. Controls showed significantly higher normalized Chao1 diversity than did multiple sclerosis patients.

Libraries were made from TCR beta cDNA, and they carried unique molecular identifiers. Around 460,000 cDNA molecules came from around 1 to 10 million T cells. TCRdb analysed the PCR reads with MiXCR anew, one entry per CDR3 protein. The data hold 700,000 to 900,000 distinct CDR3 sequences, with more than 45% observed a single time. The V and J genes are TRBV27 and TRBJ2-7, with 8 bases lining up with TRBD1. The origin of this receptor is a girl aged 10-17 years with multiple sclerosis. Sequencing input: blood. In nucleotides, the CDR3 is TGTGCCAGCAGTCGTAGGGGGACAGGTTTCTACGAGCAGTACTTC. As protein: CASSRRGTGFYEQYF.